This is a list of T cell receptor beta chains from one sample in a study of blood T cell repertoires in COVID-19. The method was immunoSEQ multiplex PCR; TCRdb's version includes in-frame clones alone and lacks a portion of them. The sample lists 350,000 to 400,000 clones; around 87% were seen once. What was sequenced was PBMCs or T cells enriched from blood (not recorded which). Every receptor here comes from a man in his forties in a cohort exposed to, infected with or recovered from COVID-19 (not recorded which). Both conserved end residues are part of each CDR3. Fields, in order: J gene, D gene, V gene, clone size, CDR3 protein, CDR3 DNA. A D gene is named only where the DNA matches it firmly. The size entry is marked missing in some rows and otherwise reads once, few, many or a size class.

TRBJ1-6,TRBD1,TRBV2,NA,CASTGQGANSPLHF,TGTGCCAGCACGGGACAGGGGGCTAATTCACCCCTCCACTTT
TRBJ2-5,TRBD2,TRBV18,NA,CASSPPGSSGYQETQYF,TGTGCCAGCTCACCACCAGGCTCTAGCGGGTACCAAGAGACCCAGTACTTC
TRBJ1-2,NA,TRBV11-2,NA,CASSFTGANYGYTF,TGTGCCAGCAGCTTTACGGGTGCTAACTATGGCTACACCTTC
TRBJ1-1,NA,TRBV10-3,few,CAISDRGDTVNTEAFF,TGTGCCATCAGTGATAGAGGGGACACCGTGAACACTGAAGCTTTCTTT
TRBJ1-2,NA,TRBV5-1,NA,CASSLNVGDGYTF,TGCGCCAGCAGCTTGAATGTAGGAGATGGCTACACCTTC
TRBJ2-3,NA,TRBV5-1,NA,CASSAPYMASTDTQYF,TGCGCCAGCAGCGCCCCGTACATGGCTAGCACAGATACGCAGTATTTT
TRBJ2-5,NA,TRBV21-1,NA,CASSGRDRQSYGETQYF,TGTGCCAGCAGCGGACGGGACAGACAAAGTTATGGGGAGACCCAGTACTTC
TRBJ1-2,TRBD1,TRBV29-1,NA,CSVDFGQGNYGYTF,TGCAGCGTTGACTTTGGACAGGGAAACTATGGCTACACCTTC
TRBJ1-5,NA,TRBV25-1,NA,CASSDQHSNQPQHF,TGTGCCAGCAGTGACCAACATAGCAATCAGCCCCAGCATTTT
TRBJ1-2,NA,TRBV19,NA,CASSMGRTDGYTF,TGTGCCAGTAGTATGGGTAGGACAGATGGCTACACCTTC
TRBJ1-2,NA,TRBV20-1,NA,CSASDSSRYGYTF,TGCAGTGCTAGTGACAGTTCACGCTATGGCTACACCTTC
TRBJ1-4,NA,TRBV23-1,NA,CASSQSGSPGEKLFF,TGCGCCAGCAGTCAATCGGGCAGCCCGGGGGAAAAACTGTTTTTT
TRBJ1-5,NA,TRBV3-1/TRBV3-2,NA,CASSHGGGNQPQHF,TGTGCCAGCAGCCATGGGGGGGGCAATCAGCCCCAGCATTTT
TRBJ2-7,TRBD1,TRBV27,NA,CASSLSPGQGTYEQYF,TGTGCCAGCAGTCTATCACCGGGACAGGGAACCTACGAGCAGTACTTC
TRBJ2-7,TRBD2,TRBV6-5,few,CASSLGLAGSYEQYF,TGTGCCAGCAGCTTGGGCCTAGCGGGTTCCTACGAGCAGTACTTC
TRBJ1-2,TRBD1,TRBV5-1,NA,CASSGTGTYGYTF,TGCGCCAGCAGCGGGACAGGGACGTATGGCTACACCTTC
TRBJ1-1,NA,TRBV29-1,NA,CSVLRLTQNTEAFF,TGCAGCGTTTTGAGGCTAACACAGAACACTGAAGCTTTCTTT
TRBJ1-4,NA,TRBV7-9,NA,CASSLVLAGDATNEKLFF,TGTGCCAGCAGCTTAGTCCTGGCAGGGGATGCAACTAATGAAAAACTGTTTTTT
TRBJ2-1,TRBD2,TRBV6-5,NA,CASKTGTSGYNEQFF,TGTGCCAGCAAGACAGGAACTAGCGGGTACAATGAGCAGTTCTTC
TRBJ1-5,NA,TRBV5-1,NA,CASSLQPSGGQPQHF,TGCGCCAGCAGCCTACAGCCTAGCGGGGGTCAGCCCCAGCATTTT
TRBJ2-7,TRBD1,TRBV11-2,once,CASSTPGQGSYEQYF,TGTGCCAGCAGCACTCCGGGACAGGGGTCCTACGAGCAGTACTTC
TRBJ1-2,TRBD1,TRBV7-2,NA,CASSYQVVGTVSYTF,TGTGCCAGCAGCTATCAAGTGGTCGGGACAGTTTCCTACACCTTC
TRBJ2-5,TRBD1,TRBV5-4,NA,CASSLPGTGGETQYF,TGTGCCAGCAGCTTACCGGGGACAGGGGGGGAGACCCAGTACTTC
TRBJ1-6,NA,TRBV9,NA,CASSPGQTTNSPLHF,TGTGCCAGCAGCCCAGGACAGACTACGAATTCACCCCTCCACTTT
TRBJ2-7,NA,TRBV7-9,NA,CASSSIRTYEQYF,TGTGCCAGCAGCTCCATCAGGACCTACGAGCAGTACTTC
TRBJ1-2,NA,TRBV30,NA,CAWRLNYGYTF,TGTGCCTGGAGACTTAACTATGGCTACACCTTC
TRBJ2-5,TRBD2,TRBV15,NA,CATSREASGSPQETQYF,TGTGCCACCAGCAGAGAAGCTAGCGGGAGTCCCCAAGAGACCCAGTACTTC
TRBJ2-3,TRBD2,TRBV5-1,NA,CASSFYPASGSSDTQYF,TGCGCCAGCAGCTTCTATCCTGCTAGCGGGAGTTCAGATACGCAGTATTTT
TRBJ2-1,NA,TRBV10-3,NA,CAISTRVGSSVNEQFF,TGTGCCATCAGTACCCGTGTCGGGAGTTCTGTCAATGAGCAGTTCTTC
TRBJ2-1,NA,TRBV11-3,NA,CASSKGSSYNEQFF,TGTGCCAGCAGCAAAGGGAGCTCCTACAATGAGCAGTTCTTC
TRBJ2-7,NA,TRBV5-1,NA,CASSLGDIHIYEQYF,TGCGCCAGCAGCTTGGGAGACATCCATATCTACGAGCAGTACTTC
TRBJ1-2,TRBD1,TRBV6-5,NA,CASTPGQLYGYTF,TGTGCCAGCACCCCGGGACAGCTCTATGGCTACACCTTC
TRBJ2-4,NA,TRBV9,NA,CASSGDLNIQYF,TGTGCCAGCAGCGGGGACTTGAACATTCAGTACTTC
TRBJ1-6,NA,TRBV27,NA,CASQAGTLNSPLHF,TGTGCCTCCCAGGCCGGGACACTAAATTCACCCCTCCACTTT
TRBJ2-2,NA,TRBV19,NA,CASSISQGGGGELFF,TGTGCCAGTAGTATTTCCCAGGGAGGAGGCGGGGAGCTGTTTTTT
TRBJ1-1,NA,TRBV15,once,CATSRVQGTEAFF,TGTGCCACCAGCAGAGTTCAGGGGACTGAAGCTTTCTTT
TRBJ1-3,NA,TRBV11-2,few,CASSSLLRTIYF,TGTGCCAGCAGCTCACTCCTGCGGACCATATATTTT
TRBJ2-7,NA,TRBV24-1,NA,CATSGLAASGEQYF,TGTGCCACCAGTGGGCTAGCTGCATCTGGGGAGCAGTACTTC
TRBJ2-2,TRBD2,TRBV6-5,NA,CASRRLAGSTGELFF,TGTGCCAGCAGACGACTAGCGGGAAGCACCGGGGAGCTGTTTTTT
TRBJ2-5,NA,TRBV2,NA,CASSDQGGWETQYF,TGTGCCAGCAGTGATCAGGGAGGTTGGGAGACCCAGTACTTC
TRBJ2-3,TRBD2,TRBV7-3,NA,CASRDPGLAGSPDTQYF,TGTGCCAGCAGGGATCCGGGACTAGCGGGATCCCCAGATACGCAGTATTTT
TRBJ1-1,NA,TRBV6-6,NA,CASIREGGTEAFF,TGTGCCAGCATTCGGGAAGGAGGCACTGAAGCTTTCTTT
TRBJ2-1,TRBD1,TRBV7-9,NA,CASSLARGQGGNEQFF,TGTGCCAGCAGCTTAGCCAGGGGACAGGGAGGAAATGAGCAGTTCTTC
TRBJ1-5,NA,TRBV7-2,NA,CASSQGRQSAQPQHF,TGTGCCAGCAGCCAAGGGAGGCAGAGTGCTCAGCCCCAGCATTTT
TRBJ1-2,NA,TRBV2,NA,CASSDGPYGYTF,TGTGCCAGCAGTGATGGCCCCTATGGCTACACCTTC
TRBJ2-1,TRBD2,TRBV6-1,NA,CAISGTSGRYNEQFF,TGTGCCATCAGTGGGACTAGCGGGAGGTACAATGAGCAGTTCTTC
TRBJ2-3,TRBD2,TRBV5-1,NA,CASSLASGSSVSTDTQYF,TGCGCCAGCAGCTTGGCTAGCGGGAGTAGCGTAAGCACAGATACGCAGTATTTT
TRBJ2-1,TRBD2,TRBV3-1/TRBV3-2,NA,CASSQEIGLAGRNEQFF,TGTGCCAGCAGCCAAGAGATCGGACTAGCGGGAAGAAATGAGCAGTTCTTC
TRBJ2-1,TRBD1,TRBV6-2/TRBV6-3,NA,CASSAGQDYNEQFF,TGTGCCAGCAGCGCGGGACAGGACTACAATGAGCAGTTCTTC
TRBJ1-1,TRBD1,TRBV5-1,once,CASSLAIGTGNTEAFF,TGCGCCAGCAGCTTGGCCATCGGGACAGGGAACACTGAAGCTTTCTTT
TRBJ2-2,NA,TRBV28,NA,CASSLRGVELFF,TGTGCCAGCAGTTTAAGAGGCGTGGAGCTGTTTTTT
TRBJ1-5,NA,TRBV27,once,CASSLQGGNQPQHF,TGTGCCAGCAGTTTACAGGGTGGGAATCAGCCCCAGCATTTT
TRBJ2-1,NA,TRBV6-5,NA,CASSYRETYNEQFF,TGTGCCAGCAGTTATCGCGAGACCTACAATGAGCAGTTCTTC
TRBJ2-7,NA,TRBV15,few,CATSRVRQIYEQYF,TGTGCCACCAGCAGAGTCAGACAGATTTACGAGCAGTACTTC
TRBJ2-6,NA,TRBV5-4,NA,CASSLQGLTGANVLTF,TGTGCCAGCAGCTTGCAGGGGTTAACCGGGGCCAACGTCCTGACTTTC
TRBJ1-5,TRBD1,TRBV30,once,CAWQGQGNQPQHF,TGTGCCTGGCAAGGACAGGGCAATCAGCCCCAGCATTTT
TRBJ1-1,NA,TRBV7-8,NA,CASSHRGRRANTEAFF,TGTGCCAGCAGCCACCGAGGGCGTCGCGCAAACACTGAAGCTTTCTTT
TRBJ1-4,TRBD1,TRBV7-6,NA,CASSAGQGAATNEKLFF,TGTGCCAGCAGCGCGGGACAGGGGGCAGCAACTAATGAAAAACTGTTTTTT
TRBJ1-5,TRBD1,TRBV3-1/TRBV3-2,NA,CASSPTGEYQPQHF,TGTGCCAGCAGCCCGACAGGGGAGTATCAGCCCCAGCATTTT